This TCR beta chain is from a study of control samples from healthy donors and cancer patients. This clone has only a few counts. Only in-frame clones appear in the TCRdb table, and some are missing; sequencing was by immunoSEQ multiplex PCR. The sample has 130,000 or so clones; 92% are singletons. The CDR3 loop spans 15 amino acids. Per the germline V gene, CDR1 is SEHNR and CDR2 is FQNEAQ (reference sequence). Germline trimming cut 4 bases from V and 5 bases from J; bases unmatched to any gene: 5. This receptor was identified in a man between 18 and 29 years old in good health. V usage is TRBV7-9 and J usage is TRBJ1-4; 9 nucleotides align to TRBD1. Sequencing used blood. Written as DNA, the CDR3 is TGTGCCAGCAGCTCAACGACAGGGGGGAATGAAAAACTGTTTTTT. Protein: CASSSTTGGNEKLFF.